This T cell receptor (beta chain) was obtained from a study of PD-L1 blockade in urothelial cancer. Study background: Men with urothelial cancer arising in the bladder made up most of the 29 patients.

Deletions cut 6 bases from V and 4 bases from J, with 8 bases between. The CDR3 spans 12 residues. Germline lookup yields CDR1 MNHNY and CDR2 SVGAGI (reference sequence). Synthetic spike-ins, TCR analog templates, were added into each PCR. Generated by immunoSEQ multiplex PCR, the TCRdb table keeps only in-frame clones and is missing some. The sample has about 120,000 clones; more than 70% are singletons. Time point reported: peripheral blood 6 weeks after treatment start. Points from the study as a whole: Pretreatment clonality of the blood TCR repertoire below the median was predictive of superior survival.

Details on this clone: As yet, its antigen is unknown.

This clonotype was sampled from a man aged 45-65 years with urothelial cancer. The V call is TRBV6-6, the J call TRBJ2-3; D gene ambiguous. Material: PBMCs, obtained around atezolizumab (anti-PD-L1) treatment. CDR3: CASRTGADTQYF. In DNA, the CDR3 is TGTGCCAGCAGGACTGGCGCAGATACGCAGTATTTT.